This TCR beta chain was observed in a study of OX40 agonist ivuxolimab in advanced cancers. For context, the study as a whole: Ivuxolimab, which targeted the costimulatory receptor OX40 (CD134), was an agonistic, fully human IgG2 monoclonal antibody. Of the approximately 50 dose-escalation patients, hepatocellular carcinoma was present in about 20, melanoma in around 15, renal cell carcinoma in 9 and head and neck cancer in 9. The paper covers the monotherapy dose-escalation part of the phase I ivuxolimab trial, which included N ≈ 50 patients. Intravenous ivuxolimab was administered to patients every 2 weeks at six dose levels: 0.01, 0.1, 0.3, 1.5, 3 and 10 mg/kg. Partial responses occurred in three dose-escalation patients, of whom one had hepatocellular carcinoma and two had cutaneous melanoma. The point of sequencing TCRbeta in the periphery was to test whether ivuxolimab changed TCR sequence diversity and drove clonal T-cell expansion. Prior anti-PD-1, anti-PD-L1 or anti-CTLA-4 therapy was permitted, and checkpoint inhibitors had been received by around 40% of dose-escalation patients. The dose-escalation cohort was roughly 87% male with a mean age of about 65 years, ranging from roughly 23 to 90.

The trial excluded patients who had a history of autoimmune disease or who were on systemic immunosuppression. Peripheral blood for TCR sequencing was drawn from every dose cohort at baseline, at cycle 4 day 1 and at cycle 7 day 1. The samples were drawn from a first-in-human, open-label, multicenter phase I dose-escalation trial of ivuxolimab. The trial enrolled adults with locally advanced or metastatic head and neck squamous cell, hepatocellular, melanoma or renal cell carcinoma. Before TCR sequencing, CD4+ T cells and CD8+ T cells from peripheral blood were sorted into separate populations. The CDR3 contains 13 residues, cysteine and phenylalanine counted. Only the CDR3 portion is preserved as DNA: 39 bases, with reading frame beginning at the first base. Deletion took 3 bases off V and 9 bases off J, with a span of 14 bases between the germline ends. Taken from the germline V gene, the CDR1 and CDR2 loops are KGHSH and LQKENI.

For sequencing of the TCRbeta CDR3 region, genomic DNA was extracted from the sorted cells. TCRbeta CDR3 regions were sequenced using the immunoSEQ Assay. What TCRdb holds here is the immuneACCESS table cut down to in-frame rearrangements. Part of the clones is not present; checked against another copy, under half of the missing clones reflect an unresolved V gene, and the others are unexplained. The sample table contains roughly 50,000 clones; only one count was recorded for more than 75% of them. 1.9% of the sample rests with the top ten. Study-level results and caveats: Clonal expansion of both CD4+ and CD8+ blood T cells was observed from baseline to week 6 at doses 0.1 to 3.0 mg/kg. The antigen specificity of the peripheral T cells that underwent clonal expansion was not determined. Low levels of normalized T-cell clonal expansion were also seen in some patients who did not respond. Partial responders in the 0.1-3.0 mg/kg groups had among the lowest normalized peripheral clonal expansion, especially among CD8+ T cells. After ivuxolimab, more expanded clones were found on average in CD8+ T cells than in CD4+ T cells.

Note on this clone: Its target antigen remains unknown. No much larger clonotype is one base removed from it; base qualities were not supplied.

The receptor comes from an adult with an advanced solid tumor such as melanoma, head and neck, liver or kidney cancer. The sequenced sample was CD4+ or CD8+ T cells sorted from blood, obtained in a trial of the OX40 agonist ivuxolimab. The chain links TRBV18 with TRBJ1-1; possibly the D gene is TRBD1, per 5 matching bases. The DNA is TGTGCCAGCTCACCGCGGCAGACAGAGCAAGCTTTCTTT. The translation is CASSPRQTEQAFF. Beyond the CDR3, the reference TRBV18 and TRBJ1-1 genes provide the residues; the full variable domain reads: NAGVMQNPRHLVRRRGQEARLRCSPMKGHSHVYWYRQLPEEGLKFMVYLQKENIIDESGMPKERFSAEFPKEGPSILRIQQVVRGDSAAYFCASSPRQTEQAFFGQGTRLTVV.